Following are 5 T cell receptor beta chains from one sample sequenced in a study of T-cell reconstitution after alpha-beta-depleted transplantation in children. Construction of the TCRbeta library involved unique molecular identifiers. TCRdb analysed the PCR reads with MiXCR anew, one entry per CDR3 protein. Seen here are approximately 230,000 distinct CDR3 sequences, more than 20% observed once, and the top ten hold roughly 2.5%. The sequencing used PBMCs, collected before TCRalphabeta/CD19-depleted stem cell transplant. All receptors come from a girl aged 2 to 9 with Fanconi anemia, due to receive a stem cell transplant.

The rearrangement uses TRBV10-2 and TRBJ2-1; TRBD2 agrees at 10 bases. The germline gives CDR1 WSHSY, CDR2 SAAADI. J gave up 5 bases and V 3 bases, and 4 bases lay outside the gene matches. The CDR3 sequence is 15 residues long. The CDR3 protein is CASSERLAGDNEQFF. The CDR3 DNA reads as TGCGCCAGCAGTGAAAGGCTAGCGGGAGACAATGAGCAGTTCTTC.

The rearrangement joins TRBV29-1 to TRBJ2-7; possibly TRBD2 for D (6 bases). This CDR3 is built from 14 residues. V gave up 4 bases and J gave up 9 bases, with 22 bases separating them. Germline CDR1 and CDR2: SQVTM and ANQGSEA. CDR3 in amino acids: CSVGTGIGRGGQYF. The CDR3 DNA follows: TGCAGCGTTGGAACAGGCATAGGGCGGGGAGGGCAGTACTTC.

At least ten counts were recorded for this clonotype. The gene calls are TRBV29-1 and TRBJ2-3, with TRBD1 as a possible D gene (6 bases). Trimming removed 7 bases at V and 3 bases at J, with 14 bases between. Germline lookup yields CDR1 SQVTM and CDR2 ANQGSEA. The length of the CDR3 is 13 residues. The CDR3 region has the DNA TGCAGCGCCGGGACATTGGTTACAGATACGCAGTATTTT. Residues: CSAGTLVTDTQYF.

Many counts were recorded for this clonotype. The gene calls are TRBV20-1 and TRBJ2-7, with D perhaps assigned TRBD1 or TRBD2 (5 bases each). This CDR3 has 14 residues. Trimming stripped 6 bases from V and 2 bases from J, with 17 bases between. The germline V gene has CDR1 DFQATT and CDR2 SNEGSKA (reference sequence). The CDR3 DNA follows: TGCAGTGCCCAAAGGCCGGGGCGCGCCTACGAGCAGTACTTC. Translated: CSAQRPGRAYEQYF.

This clonotype appeared many times. V is TRBV29-1 and J is TRBJ2-7; 9 bases are a match to TRBD2. The CDR3 is 12 amino acids. Germline CDR1 and CDR2: SQVTM and ANQGSEA. Trimming cost V 4 bases and J 2 bases; bases outside gene matches: 0. CDR3 sequence: CSVASGAYEQYF. CDR3 coding DNA: TGCAGCGTTGCTAGCGGGGCCTACGAGCAGTACTTC.